This TCR beta chain came from a study of blood T cell repertoires in COVID-19. Turning to the study itself: The origin of the acute and convalescent COVID-19 samples was the United States, Italy and Spain. The cDNA or gDNA used as material had been derived from T cells, B-cell-depleted T cells, or PBMCs.

In the authors' workflow: Nucleated cell counts were estimated from reference gene primer amplification. Method: immunoSEQ multiplex PCR; TCRdb's copy keeps in-frame clones and lacks some. V, J and clone size were drawn from that table, and D and trimming were deduced from the DNA. The table includes some 130,000 clones, 81% detected once. The CDR3 runs 15 residues. The ends lost 3 bases at V and 7 bases at J; junction bases unmatched: 6. The V gene's germline CDR1 is SSHAT and CDR2 FNYEAQ (reference sequence). The sequenced material came from peripheral blood. The clonotype originates from a woman in her sixties or seventies with active or convalescent COVID-19. The chain is built from TRBV7-7 and TRBJ2-2; 9 positions agree with TRBD1. CDR3 in amino acids: CASSFGTGSDGELFF. The CDR3 DNA reads as TGTGCCAGCAGCTTCGGGACAGGGTCCGACGGGGAGCTGTTTTTT.